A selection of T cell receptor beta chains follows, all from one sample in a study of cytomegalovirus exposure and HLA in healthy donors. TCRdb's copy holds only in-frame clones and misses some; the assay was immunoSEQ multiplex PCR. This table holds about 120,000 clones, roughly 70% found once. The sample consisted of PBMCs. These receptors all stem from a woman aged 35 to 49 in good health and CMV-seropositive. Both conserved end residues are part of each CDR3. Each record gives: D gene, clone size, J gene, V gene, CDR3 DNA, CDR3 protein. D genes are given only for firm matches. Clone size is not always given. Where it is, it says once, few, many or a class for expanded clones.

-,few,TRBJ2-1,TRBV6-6,TGTGCCAGCAGCTGGGAGGAAGGTAAGGTCCAGGATGAGCAGTTCTTC,CASSWEEGKVQDEQFF
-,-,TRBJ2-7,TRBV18,TGTGCCAGCTCACCAACAGAGGGCTCCTACGAGCAGTACTTC,CASSPTEGSYEQYF
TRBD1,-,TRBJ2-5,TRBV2,TGTGCCAGCAGTGAGGGGACAGGAAAAGAGACCCAGTACTTC,CASSEGTGKETQYF
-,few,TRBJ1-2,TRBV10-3,TGTGCCATCAGGGAAACAAGAGGGCCTTCCTACTATGGCTACACCTTC,CAIRETRGPSYYGYTF
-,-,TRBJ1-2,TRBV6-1,TGTGCCAGCAGCGCGCATGCTAACTATGGCTACACCTTC,CASSAHANYGYTF
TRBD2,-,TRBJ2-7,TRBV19,TGTGCCAGTAGTATTGGACTAGCAAACTACGAGCAGTACTTC,CASSIGLANYEQYF
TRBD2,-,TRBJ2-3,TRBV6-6,TGTGCCAGCCGGAGCGGGAGCGGAGATACGCAGTATTTT,CASRSGSGDTQYF
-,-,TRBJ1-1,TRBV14,TGTGCCAGCAGCCAAGTGGGCAGGGGACGAACTTTCTTT,CASSQVGRGRTFF
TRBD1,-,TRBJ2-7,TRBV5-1,TGCGCCAGCAGCTTTGGACAGGGAGGTTACGAGCAGTACTTC,CASSFGQGGYEQYF
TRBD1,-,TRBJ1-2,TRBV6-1,TGTGCCAGCAGTGAATTGGACAGGCCGATTAACCTACGGGGCTACACCTTC,CASSELDRPINLRGYTF
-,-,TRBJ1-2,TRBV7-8,TGTGCCAGCAGCTTAAGTCTTTCGGAACGGGGGAAGACCTATGGCTACACCTTC,CASSLSLSERGKTYGYTF
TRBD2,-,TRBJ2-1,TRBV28,TGTGCCAGCAATGGGGGAGCGGGAGGCCGTCTGGGGGGTTATGAGCAGTTCTTC,CASNGGAGGRLGGYEQFF
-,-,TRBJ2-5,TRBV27,TGTGCCAGCAGTTTAGCGGGAATCGGCCAAGAGACCCAGTACTTC,CASSLAGIGQETQYF
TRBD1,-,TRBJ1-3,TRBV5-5,TGTGCCAGCAGCCCTTCATCTCGAGCCCAGGGGGGCTCAGGAAACACCATATATTTT,CASSPSSRAQGGSGNTIYF
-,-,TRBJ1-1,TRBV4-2,TGTGCCAGCAGCCCGGAGTGGGGCAGCCTGAACACTGAAGCTTTCTTT,CASSPEWGSLNTEAFF
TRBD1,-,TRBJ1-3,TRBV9,TGTGCCAGCAGCAGCCGACAGGGTGAGGACACCATATATTTT,CASSSRQGEDTIYF